Listed here are 32 T cell receptor beta chains from one sample, sequenced in a study of control samples from healthy donors and cancer patients. Data came from immunoSEQ multiplex PCR; TCRdb stores just in-frame clones and leaves some out. The sample lists more than 110,000 clones, around 90% occurring once. Sequenced sample: blood. The receptors stem from a man aged 25-45 years in good health.

The chain is built from TRBV10-1 and TRBJ2-2; TRBD1 is a possible D gene (5 bases). Germline V gene data show CDR1 as WNHNN and CDR2 as SYGVQD (reference sequence). Trimming took 6 bases from V and 6 from J, leaving 11 bases between them. This CDR3 comprises 13 residues. The CDR3 region is CASSLTVPGELFF. CDR3 DNA sequence: TGCGCCAGCAGCTTGACAGTCCCCGGGGAGCTGTTTTTT.

The chain joins TRBV4-1 to TRBJ2-7; D possibly corresponds to TRBD1 (6 bases). Germline V gives CDR1 MGHRA, CDR2 YSYEKL. This CDR3 region has 15 residues. Trimming left V 1 base short and J 5 bases short, with 15 bases between. The CDR3 reads CASSQVGGRGHEQYF. The CDR3 DNA reads TGCGCCAGCAGCCAAGTTGGCGGCAGGGGTCACGAGCAGTACTTC.

The J gene is TRBJ2-3, the V gene TRBV28; 8 positions match TRBD2. Germline loops: CDR1 MDHEN, CDR2 SYDVKM. CDR3 size: 17 residues. J lost 2 bases, V lost 5 bases, and 12 bases had no gene match. The CDR3 DNA reads TGTGCCAGCAGTATGCGAGCGGGGGACTGGGTCACAGATACGCAGTATTTT. Encoded protein: CASSMRAGDWVTDTQYF.

This chain uses TRBV27 with TRBJ2-5; D is perhaps TRBD1 (6 bases). CDR1 is MNHEY, CDR2 SMNVEV, per germline (reference sequence). This CDR3 region has 14 residues. The germline V and J ends were trimmed by 2 bases and 4 bases, with 11 bases remaining between them. DNA of the CDR3: TGTGCCAGCAGTTTACTTGAGGACAGAGAGACCCAGTACTTC. Encoded protein: CASSLLEDRETQYF.

The rearrangement joins TRBV7-9 to TRBJ1-3, with D maybe TRBD1 (5 bases). The V gene's germline CDR1 is SEHNR and CDR2 FQNEAQ (reference sequence). V gave up 2 bases and J gave up 2 bases, with 16 bases separating them. CDR3 size: 17 residues. CDR3: CASSLPETVPAGNTIYF. CDR3 sequence (DNA): TGTGCCAGCAGCTTACCCGAGACAGTCCCCGCTGGAAACACCATATATTTT.

The chain employs TRBV2 and TRBJ2-5; no reliable D call. This CDR3 spans 14 amino acids. With 4 bases removed from V and 1 base from J, the gap between germline ends came to 10 bases. Germline lookup yields CDR1 SNHLY and CDR2 FYNNEI. This chain's CDR3 is CASSGLSRQETQYF. The CDR3 bases are TGTGCCAGCAGTGGGCTCAGCCGCCAAGAGACCCAGTACTTC. Variable domain in full (rest from reference TRBV2 and TRBJ2-5): EPEVTQTPSHQVTQMGQEVILRCVPISNHLYFYWYRQILGQKVEFLVSFYNNEISEKSEIFDDQFSVERPDGSNFTLKIRSTKLEDSAMYFCASSGLSRQETQYFGPGTRLLVL.

This chain uses TRBV30 with TRBJ1-1, with no clear D. The CDR3 covers 11 residues. Germline V gene sequence: CDR1 GTSNPN, CDR2 SVGIG (reference sequence). Between the trimmed V and J ends, which lost 3 bases and 7 bases, there was a span of 9 bases. CDR3 region: CAWRVDGEAFF. CDR3 sequence (DNA): TGTGCCTGGAGGGTGGACGGTGAAGCTTTCTTT.

V and J are TRBV9 and TRBJ2-1; D remains ambiguous. This CDR3 comprises 15 residues. The V gene lost 3 bases and the J gene lost 0 bases, with 10 bases spanning the gap. Looked up from germline, CDR1 is SGDLS and CDR2 is YYNGEE. The CDR3 sequence is CASSASDGSYNEQFF. The DNA for the CDR3 is TGTGCCAGCAGCGCCAGTGACGGCTCCTACAATGAGCAGTTCTTC.

V is TRBV5-1 and J is TRBJ2-2, with unresolved D. There are 14 residues in the CDR3. Deletions cut 4 bases from V and 5 bases from J, with 12 bases between. The germline gives CDR1 SGHRS, CDR2 YFSETQ. Here the CDR3 DNA reads TGCGCCAGCAGCCCCCTCATTGTAACCGGGGAGCTGTTTTTT. Amino acids: CASSPLIVTGELFF.

The chain employs TRBV7-8 and TRBJ2-7, with a possible D match to TRBD2 (6 bases). V shed 2 bases and J shed 4 bases, with 18 bases lying between them. The CDR3 is 16 residues long. The germline CDR1 and CDR2 sequences are SGHVS and FQNEAQ. CDR3 in amino acids: CASSLFRDSGLYEQYF. Here the CDR3 DNA reads TGTGCCAGCAGCTTATTTCGGGACTCGGGCCTTTACGAGCAGTACTTC.

About this clone: This sample also contains other DNA sequences that code for the same CDR3. The chain uses TRBV28 and TRBJ2-1, with D maybe TRBD2 (6 bases). The CDR3 contains 12 residues. V dropped 5 bases and J dropped 7 bases, with 9 bases sitting between them. Germline CDR1 and CDR2: MDHEN and SYDVKM. CDR3 residues: CASSRLGNEQFF. In DNA, the CDR3 is TGTGCCAGCAGTCGACTAGGAAATGAGCAGTTCTTC.

The chain is built from TRBV18 and TRBJ2-1, with 7 bases identical to TRBD2. With 6 bases clipped from V and 6 bases from J, the junction kept 8 bases outside the gene matches. Germline V CDR1 and CDR2: KGHSH, LQKENI. The CDR3 is made up of 14 amino acids. The CDR3 reads CASSGRETANEQFF. In nucleotides, the CDR3 is TGTGCCAGCTCGGGGCGGGAGACCGCCAATGAGCAGTTCTTC.

The V gene is TRBV10-2, the J gene TRBJ2-1; D unresolved. The germline CDR1 and CDR2 sequences are WSHSY and SAAADI. Trimming took 10 bases from V and 4 from J, leaving 17 bases between them. The CDR3 is made up of 14 amino acids. The CDR3 DNA sequence: TGCGCCACCAGAGTCAGTCGGGTTTACAATGAGCAGTTCTTC. Translated: CATRVSRVYNEQFF.

This chain links TRBV11-3 with TRBJ2-1; 11 bases line up with TRBD2. The CDR3 is 17 residues long. The ends lost 3 bases at V and 2 bases at J; junction bases unmatched: 6. CDR1 and CDR2 from the germline V gene are SGHNT and YENEEA. In nucleotides, the CDR3 is TGTGCCAGCAGCTTCATTACTAGCGGGAGAACCTACAATGAGCAGTTCTTC. This translates into CASSFITSGRTYNEQFF.

This clone has more than one count but fewer than ten. The rearrangement joins TRBV27 to TRBJ1-2; D is undetermined. Trimming cost V 5 bases and J 8 bases, with 15 bases left between them. Germline values: CDR1 MNHEY, CDR2 SMNVEV (reference sequence). The CDR3 totals 13 residues. CDR3 in amino acids: CASSPGPGLGYTF. The CDR3 coding sequence is TGTGCCAGCAGTCCTGGGCCCGGGCTGGGCTACACCTTC.

The gene calls are TRBV28 and TRBJ2-7; the D call may be TRBD1 or TRBD2 (6 bases each). CDR1 MDHEN and CDR2 SYDVKM come from the germline V gene. The CDR3 totals 12 residues. V dropped 10 bases and J dropped 4 bases, with 14 bases sitting between them. CDR3 amino acids: CATGRGLYEQYF. The DNA of the CDR3 is TGTGCCACCGGACGGGGGCTATACGAGCAGTACTTC. Supplemented by reference TRBV28 and TRBJ2-7, the full variable domain reads DVKVTQSSRYLVKRTGEKVFLECVQDMDHENMFWYRQDPGLGLRLIYFSYDVKMKEKGDIPEGYSVSREKKERFSLILESASTNQTSMYLCATGRGLYEQYFGPGTRLTVT.

The chain couples TRBV30 to TRBJ1-4, with unresolved D. CDR3 length: 13 residues. With 2 bases removed from V and 7 bases from J, the gap between germline ends came to 11 bases. Germline V gene data show CDR1 as GTSNPN and CDR2 as SVGIG (reference sequence). The CDR3, as DNA: TGTGCCTGGAGTAGGTTGGTGGGTGAAAAACTGTTTTTT. Translating gives CAWSRLVGEKLFF.

The chain has TRBV11-2 and TRBJ2-2; perhaps D is TRBD1 or TRBD2 (6 bases each). The V gene lost 3 bases and the J gene lost 4 bases, with 15 bases spanning the gap. Germline V lookup: CDR1 SGHAT, CDR2 FQNNGV. The CDR3 loop spans 16 amino acids. The CDR3 region is CASSFYLGGGTGELFF. Here the CDR3 DNA reads TGTGCCAGCAGCTTTTATTTAGGGGGAGGCACCGGGGAGCTGTTTTTT.

The chain couples TRBV7-8 to TRBJ2-1, with 9 bases fitting TRBD2. The CDR3 length is 18 residues. J gave up 7 bases and V 5 bases, and 18 bases lay outside the gene matches. CDR1 SGHVS and CDR2 FQNEAQ come from the germline V gene. This CDR3 is CASSLKRLWAGGPNEQFF. The CDR3 DNA reads TGTGCCAGCAGCCTAAAACGACTGTGGGCGGGAGGGCCTAATGAGCAGTTCTTC.

DNA for the CDR3: TGTGCCAGCTCACTCCGGACCAGGGCGGACGAGCAGTACTTC. It yields the protein CASSLRTRADEQYF. The chain has TRBV18 and TRBJ2-7; tentatively, D is TRBD1 (5 bases). The germline CDR1 and CDR2 sequences are KGHSH and LQKENI. This CDR3 spans 14 amino acids. Trimming stripped 4 bases from V and 5 bases from J, with 15 bases between. The full variable domain, completed using reference TRBV18 and TRBJ2-7, is NAGVMQNPRHLVRRRGQEARLRCSPMKGHSHVYWYRQLPEEGLKFMVYLQKENIIDESGMPKERFSAEFPKEGPSILRIQQVVRGDSAAYFCASSLRTRADEQYFGPGTRLTVT.

The chain links TRBV18 to TRBJ2-3; D gene uncertain. Germline V gene lookup returns CDR1 KGHSH and CDR2 LQKENI. V lost 3 bases to trimming and J lost 0 bases, with 7 bases between them. This CDR3 contains 14 residues. The CDR3 protein is CASSPLQSTDTQYF. In nucleotides, the CDR3 is TGTGCCAGCTCACCCCTGCAGAGCACAGATACGCAGTATTTT.

This clone was counted between two and nine times. The J gene is TRBJ1-1, the V gene TRBV7-9, with no clear D. Germline loops: CDR1 SEHNR, CDR2 FQNEAQ (reference sequence). The V end lost 5 bases, the J end lost 1 base, and 11 bases lay between the germline ends. The CDR3 contains 14 residues. CDR3 region: CASSALRENTEAFF. CDR3 DNA sequence: TGTGCCAGCAGCGCGTTAAGGGAGAACACTGAAGCTTTCTTT.

Only one count was recorded for this clone. This chain links TRBV5-1 with TRBJ2-7, with 14 bases aligning to TRBD2. CDR3 size: 17 residues. The ends lost 0 bases at V and 7 bases at J; junction bases unmatched: 9. Germline V gene data show CDR1 as SGHRS and CDR2 as YFSETQ. The CDR3 DNA reads as TGCGCCAGCAGCTTGGGGGGATTGACTAGCGGGAGGGATGAGCAGTACTTC. Protein: CASSLGGLTSGRDEQYF. Using reference TRBV5-1 and TRBJ2-7 for the parts outside the CDR3, the full variable domain is KAGVTQTPRYLIKTRGQQVTLSCSPISGHRSVSWYQQTPGQGLQFLFEYFSETQRNKGNFPGRFSGRQFSNSRSEMNVSTLELGDSALYLCASSLGGLTSGRDEQYFGPGTRLTVT.

This clone was counted between two and nine times. The chain combines TRBV4-1 with TRBJ2-4, with D maybe TRBD2 (7 bases). In germline, CDR1 is MGHRA, CDR2 YSYEKL. This CDR3 has 21 residues. The V gene lost 0 bases and the J gene lost 0 bases, with 24 bases spanning the gap. This CDR3 reads CASSQDGGRGAGQLAKNIQYF. The CDR3 DNA reads TGCGCCAGCAGCCAAGATGGGGGTAGGGGAGCGGGACAACTAGCCAAAAACATTCAGTACTTC.

This clone was found a few times. The chain uses TRBV12-5 and TRBJ1-2; possible D gene TRBD1, 5 bases. The V gene's germline CDR1 is LGHNT and CDR2 FRNRAP. Trimming took 7 bases from V and 8 from J, leaving 14 bases between them. This CDR3 contains 12 residues. This CDR3 is CASAPGGDGYTF. In DNA, the CDR3 is TGTGCTAGTGCCCCGGGGGGGGACGGCTACACCTTC.

The rearrangement joins TRBV7-3 to TRBJ2-2; D is possibly TRBD2 (5 bases). Germline V gives CDR1 SGHTA, CDR2 FQGTGA. V was shortened by 2 bases and J by 8 bases, with 12 bases between the two germline ends. This CDR3 has 14 amino acids. CDR3 amino acids: CASSLLARPGELFF. In DNA, the CDR3 is TGTGCCAGCAGCTTACTAGCCCGGCCGGGGGAGCTGTTTTTT.

V and J are TRBV6-5 and TRBJ2-5, with D perhaps matching TRBD2 (6 bases). Trimming shortened V by 6 bases and J by 5 bases, and 16 bases separated the two germline ends. The length of the CDR3 is 14 residues. Germline V gene sequence: CDR1 MNHEY, CDR2 SVGAGI. Here the CDR3 reads CASRTRGGGETQYF. The CDR3 coding sequence is TGTGCCAGCAGAACGCGGGGTGGGGGGGAGACCCAGTACTTC.

The rearrangement links TRBV7-8 to TRBJ1-6; D unclear. Germline V lookup: CDR1 SGHVS, CDR2 FQNEAQ. The CDR3 extends over 13 amino acids. The V gene lost 0 bases and the J gene lost 7 bases, with 4 bases spanning the gap. The CDR3 reads CASSLAGNSPLHF. Here the CDR3 DNA reads TGTGCCAGCAGCTTAGCGGGCAATTCACCCCTCCACTTT.

CDR3 in amino acids: CASSLGQGIQYF. In nucleotides, the CDR3 is TGTGCCAGCAGCTTAGGACAGGGGATTCAGTACTTC. This rearrangement joins TRBV11-3 to TRBJ2-4, with 8 bases identical to TRBD1. The CDR3 spans 12 residues. With V trimmed by 1 base and J by 10 bases, 0 bases remained unmatched. Germline-derived CDR1 and CDR2 are SGHNT and YENEEA.

The chain has TRBV18 and TRBJ2-2; D remains ambiguous. The CDR3 loop spans 16 amino acids. Germline CDR1 and CDR2: KGHSH and LQKENI. Trimming removed 0 bases from V and 6 bases from J, with 14 bases in between. CDR3 amino acids: CASSPPGPRMSGELFF. CDR3 coding DNA: TGTGCCAGCTCACCACCCGGACCTAGGATGTCCGGGGAGCTGTTTTTT.

The count of this clone is one. V gene TRBV13 combines with J gene TRBJ1-1; no clear D gene. Germline assignment: CDR1 PRHDT and CDR2 FYEKMQ (reference sequence). The V end lost 7 bases, the J end lost 1 base, and 13 bases lay between the germline ends. The CDR3 runs to 14 residues. The CDR3, as DNA: TGTGCCAGCATCGACGGGCCGGGGAACACTGAAGCTTTCTTT. Protein product: CASIDGPGNTEAFF. Full variable domain (rest looked up from reference TRBV13 and TRBJ1-1): AAGVIQSPRHLIKEKRETATLKCYPIPRHDTVYWYQQGPGQDPQFLISFYEKMQSDKGSIPDRFSAQQFSDYHSELNMSSLELGDSALYFCASIDGPGNTEAFFGQGTRLTVV.

This chain uses TRBV5-1 with TRBJ1-1; D unresolved. CDR3 length: 14 amino acids. The germline V gene encodes CDR1 SGHRS and CDR2 YFSETQ. V lost 0 bases and J 2 bases, leaving 8 bases between the germline ends. CDR3 sequence reads: CASSLDGGNTEAFF. CDR3 DNA: TGCGCCAGCAGCTTGGATGGAGGAAACACTGAAGCTTTCTTT. Variable domain in full (rest from reference TRBV5-1 and TRBJ1-1): KAGVTQTPRYLIKTRGQQVTLSCSPISGHRSVSWYQQTPGQGLQFLFEYFSETQRNKGNFPGRFSGRQFSNSRSEMNVSTLELGDSALYLCASSLDGGNTEAFFGQGTRLTVV.